The 12 T cell receptor beta chains presented below share a single source sample, sequenced in a study of vaccination and CD4 T cells after COVID-19. Their antigen targets remain unknown. Sequencing of the DNA from cultured CD4+ T cells was carried out with the Oncomine TCR Beta short-read assay. TCRdb recomputed calls from the PCR reads with MiXCR, one row per CDR3 protein. This sample yields more than 20,000 distinct CDR3 sequences, of which 42% are seen a single time; 4.1% belongs to the top ten. Time point given: late sampling 161 to 241 days after vaccination in a few convalescent patients. Treatment in this sample: roughly 10-day PBMC culture with coronavirus spike peptide pools or control peptides (ViraFEST assay). The input for sequencing was CD4+ T cells from blood, cultured in vitro, taken about 7 months after SARS-CoV-2 vaccination. These receptors were obtained from a human donor who had recovered from COVID-19.

By frequency in the sample, this clonotype is medium-sized. V usage is TRBV20-1 and J usage is TRBJ1-6; 7 bases line up with TRBD1. The CDR3 length is 15 residues. V lost 7 bases and J lost 6; bases outside the gene matches: 12. The germline gives CDR1 DFQATT, CDR2 SNEGSKA (reference sequence). The CDR3 coding sequence is TGCAGTGGCAAAGAGGGGACAGCTTTTAATTCACCCCTCCACTTT. It specifies CSGKEGTAFNSPLHF.

The rearrangement joins TRBV2 to TRBJ2-3; possibly TRBD2 for D (6 bases). Trimming removed 6 bases from V and 0 bases from J, with 16 bases in between. The CDR3 extends over 16 amino acids. CDR1 is SNHLY and CDR2 is FYNNEI in the germline V gene. The CDR3 loop reads CASREWRDSSTDTQYF. CDR3 in DNA: TGTGCCAGCAGAGAGTGGCGGGACTCAAGCACAGATACGCAGTATTTT.

The chain employs TRBV6-1 and TRBJ1-5; D gene ambiguous. Trimming shortened V by 4 bases and J by 2 bases, and 9 bases separated the two germline ends. Germline CDR1 is MNHNS and CDR2 is SASEGT. There are 14 residues in the CDR3. The CDR3 bases are TGTGCCAGCAGTGTGGGGATCGGCAATCAGCCCCAGCATTTT. Protein product: CASSVGIGNQPQHF.

V and J are TRBV28 and TRBJ1-6, with D possibly being TRBD1 (6 bases). Trimming removed 6 bases from V and 9 bases from J, with 6 bases in between. The germline gives CDR1 MDHEN, CDR2 SYDVKM. The CDR3 runs to 11 residues. Here the CDR3 DNA reads TGTGCCAGCAGCAGGGGTTCACCCCTCCACTTT. Protein product: CASSRGSPLHF.

The J gene is TRBJ2-1, the V gene TRBV24-1; 8 bases map to TRBD2. CDR1 is KGHDR, CDR2 SFDVKD, per germline. J lost 2 bases, V lost 3 bases, and 5 bases had no gene match. This CDR3 is 16 amino acids long. DNA for the CDR3: TGTGCCACCAGTGATGTAGCGGGATCTACCTACAATGAGCAGTTCTTC. Protein product: CATSDVAGSTYNEQFF.

There are a few counts of this clonotype. This chain's CDR3 is CASRRDETDEQYF. CDR3 nucleotides: TGTGCCAGCAGAAGGGACGAGACGGACGAGCAGTACTTC. The V call is TRBV6-1, the J call TRBJ2-7, with D perhaps matching TRBD1 or TRBD2 (5 bases each). The CDR3 totals 13 residues. The germline gives CDR1 MNHNS, CDR2 SASEGT. V was clipped by 6 bases and J by 5 bases, with 14 bases between them.

The chain is built from TRBV10-3 and TRBJ2-1, with D possibly matching TRBD2 (5 bases). CDR3 size: 13 residues. Germline V gene data show CDR1 as ENHRY and CDR2 as SYGVKD. Trimming cost V 6 bases and J 10 bases, with 16 bases left between them. The CDR3 bases are TGTGCCATCAGCGGGATAGCTGGTGGGGAGCAGTTCTTC. Its translation is CAISGIAGGEQFF.

The table lists this clonotype with a few counts. Written as DNA, the CDR3 is TGTGCCAGCAGCGCATGGTCGGGGATCGGGGAGACCCAGTACTTC. Its translation: CASSAWSGIGETQYF. The V call is TRBV7-2, the J call TRBJ2-5; D possibly corresponds to TRBD2 (5 bases). V was pared by 5 bases and J by 5 bases, with 18 bases between. CDR1 is SGHTA, CDR2 FQGNSA, per germline. The CDR3 extends over 15 amino acids.

This clonotype was recorded a few times. CDR3 DNA: TGTGCCAGCAGCCGAGGGGGGGTATCGAACTATGGCTACACCTTC. Its protein product is CASSRGGVSNYGYTF. This sequence joins TRBV5-4 and TRBJ1-2; a weak D match, TRBD1 (6 bases). V was pared by 4 bases and J by 2 bases, with 15 bases between. CDR1 and CDR2 from the germline V gene are SGHNT and YYREEE (reference sequence). This CDR3 comprises 15 residues. The full variable domain, rest sourced from reference TRBV5-4 and TRBJ1-2, is ETGVTQSPTHLIKTRGQQVTLRCSSQSGHNTVSWYQQALGQGPQFIFQYYREEENGRGNFPPRFSGLQFPNYSSELNVNALELDDSALYLCASSRGGVSNYGYTFGSGTRLTVV.

This clonotype was seen a handful of times. The chain combines TRBV7-9 with TRBJ2-5, with D tentatively TRBD1 (6 bases). The V end lost 1 base, the J end lost 1 base, and 13 bases lay between the germline ends. The CDR3 spans 16 residues. Germline V gives CDR1 SEHNR, CDR2 FQNEAQ (reference sequence). The CDR3 DNA reads TGTGCCAGCAGCTTAGGTAGCAAAGGGGGCCAAGAGACCCAGTACTTC. Amino acids: CASSLGSKGGQETQYF.

The sample holds a few counts of this clonotype. The CDR3 bases are TGTGCCAGCACCTCTTCAGTACTGACCCAGTACTTC. Its translation: CASTSSVLTQYF. The rearrangement links TRBV7-9 to TRBJ2-5; D not resolved. The CDR3 runs to 12 residues. The V end lost 7 bases, the J end lost 7 bases, and 13 bases lay between the germline ends. Per the germline V gene, CDR1 is SEHNR and CDR2 is FQNEAQ (reference sequence).

The chain combines TRBV7-2 with TRBJ2-5; D unresolved. The CDR3 spans 12 residues. CDR1 and CDR2 from the germline V gene are SGHTA and FQGNSA. With 8 bases removed from V and 5 bases from J, the gap between germline ends came to 12 bases. DNA of the CDR3: TGTGCCAGCGGCGCCTCATTGGAGACCCAGTACTTC. Translating it yields CASGASLETQYF.